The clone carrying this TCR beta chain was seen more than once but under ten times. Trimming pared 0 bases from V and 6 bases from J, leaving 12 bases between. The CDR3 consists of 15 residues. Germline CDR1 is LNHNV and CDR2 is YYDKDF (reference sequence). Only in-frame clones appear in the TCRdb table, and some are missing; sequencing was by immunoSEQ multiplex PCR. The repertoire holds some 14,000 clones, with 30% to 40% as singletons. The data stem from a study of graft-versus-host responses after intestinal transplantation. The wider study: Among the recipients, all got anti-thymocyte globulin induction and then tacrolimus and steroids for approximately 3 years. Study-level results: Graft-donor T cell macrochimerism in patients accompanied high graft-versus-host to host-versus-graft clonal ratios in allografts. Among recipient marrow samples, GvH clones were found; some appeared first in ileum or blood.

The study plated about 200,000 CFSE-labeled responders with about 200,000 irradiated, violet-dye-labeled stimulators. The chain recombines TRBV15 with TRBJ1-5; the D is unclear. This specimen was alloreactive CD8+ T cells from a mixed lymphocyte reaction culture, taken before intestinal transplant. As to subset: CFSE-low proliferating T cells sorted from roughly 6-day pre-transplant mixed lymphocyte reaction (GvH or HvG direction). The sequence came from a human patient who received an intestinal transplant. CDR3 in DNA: TGTGCCACCAGCAGAGATCTCGGGATTGGTCAGCCCCAGCATTTT. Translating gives CATSRDLGIGQPQHF.